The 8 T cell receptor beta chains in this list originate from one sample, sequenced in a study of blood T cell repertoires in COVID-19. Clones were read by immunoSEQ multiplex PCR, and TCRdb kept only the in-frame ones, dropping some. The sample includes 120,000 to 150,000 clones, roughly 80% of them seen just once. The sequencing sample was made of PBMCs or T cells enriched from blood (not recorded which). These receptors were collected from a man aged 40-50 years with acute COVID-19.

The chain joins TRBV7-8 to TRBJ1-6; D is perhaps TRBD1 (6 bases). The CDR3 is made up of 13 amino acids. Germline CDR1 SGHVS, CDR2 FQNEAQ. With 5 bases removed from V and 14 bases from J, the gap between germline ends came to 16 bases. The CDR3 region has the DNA TGTGCCAGCAGCCCCCGGACAGCCGGAACCCTCCACTTT. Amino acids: CASSPRTAGTLHF.

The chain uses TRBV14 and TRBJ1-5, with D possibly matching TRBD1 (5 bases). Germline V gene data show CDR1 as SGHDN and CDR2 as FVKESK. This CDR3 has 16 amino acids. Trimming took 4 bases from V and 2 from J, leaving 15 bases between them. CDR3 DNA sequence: TGTGCCAGCAGCCGCGCGGGGCAGGGAGGCAATCAGCCCCAGCATTTT. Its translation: CASSRAGQGGNQPQHF. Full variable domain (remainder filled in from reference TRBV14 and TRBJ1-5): EAGVTQFPSHSVIEKGQTVTLRCDPISGHDNLYWYRRVMGKEIKFLLHFVKESKQDESGMPNNRFLAERTGGTYSTLKVQPAELEDSGVYFCASSRAGQGGNQPQHFGDGTRLSIL.

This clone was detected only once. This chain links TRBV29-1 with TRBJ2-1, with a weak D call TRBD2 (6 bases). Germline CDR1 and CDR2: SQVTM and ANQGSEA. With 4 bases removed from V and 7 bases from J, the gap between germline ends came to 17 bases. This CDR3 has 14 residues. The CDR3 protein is CSVVEAGSNNEQFF. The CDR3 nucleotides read TGCAGCGTTGTGGAAGCGGGTAGCAATAATGAGCAGTTCTTC.

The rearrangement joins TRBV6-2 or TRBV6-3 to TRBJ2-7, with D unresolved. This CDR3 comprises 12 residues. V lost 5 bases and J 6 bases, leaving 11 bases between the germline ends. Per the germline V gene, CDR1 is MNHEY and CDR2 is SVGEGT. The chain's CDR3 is CASSRYPPEQYF. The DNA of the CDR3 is TGTGCCAGCAGTCGCTACCCACCCGAGCAGTACTTC.

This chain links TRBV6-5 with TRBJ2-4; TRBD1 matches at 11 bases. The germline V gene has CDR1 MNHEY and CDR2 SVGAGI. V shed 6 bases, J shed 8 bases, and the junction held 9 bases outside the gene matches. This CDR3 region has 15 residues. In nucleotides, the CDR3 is TGTGCCAGCAGAACGGTCCGGGACAGGGGGGACATTCAGTACTTC. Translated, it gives CASRTVRDRGDIQYF.

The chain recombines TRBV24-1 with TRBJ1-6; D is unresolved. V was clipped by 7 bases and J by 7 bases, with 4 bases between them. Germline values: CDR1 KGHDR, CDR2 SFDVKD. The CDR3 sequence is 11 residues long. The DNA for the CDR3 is TGTGCCACCAGGTCAAATTCACCCCTCCACTTT. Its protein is CATRSNSPLHF.

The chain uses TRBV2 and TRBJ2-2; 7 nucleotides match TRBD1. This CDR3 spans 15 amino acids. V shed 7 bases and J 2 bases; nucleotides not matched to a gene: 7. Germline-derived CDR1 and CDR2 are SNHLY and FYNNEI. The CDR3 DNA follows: TGTGCCAGCATAGGTGGGACAGTAAACACCGGGGAGCTGTTTTTT. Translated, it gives CASIGGTVNTGELFF. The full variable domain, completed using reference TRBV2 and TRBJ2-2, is EPEVTQTPSHQVTQMGQEVILRCVPISNHLYFYWYRQILGQKVEFLVSFYNNEISEKSEIFDDQFSVERPDGSNFTLKIRSTKLEDSAMYFCASIGGTVNTGELFFGEGSRLTVL.

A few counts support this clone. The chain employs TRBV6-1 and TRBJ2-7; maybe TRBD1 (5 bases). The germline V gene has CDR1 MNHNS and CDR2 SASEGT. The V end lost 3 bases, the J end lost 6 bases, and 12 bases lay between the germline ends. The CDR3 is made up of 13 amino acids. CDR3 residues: CASSDYRLSEQYF. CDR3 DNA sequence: TGTGCCAGCAGTGATTACAGGCTCTCCGAGCAGTACTTC.